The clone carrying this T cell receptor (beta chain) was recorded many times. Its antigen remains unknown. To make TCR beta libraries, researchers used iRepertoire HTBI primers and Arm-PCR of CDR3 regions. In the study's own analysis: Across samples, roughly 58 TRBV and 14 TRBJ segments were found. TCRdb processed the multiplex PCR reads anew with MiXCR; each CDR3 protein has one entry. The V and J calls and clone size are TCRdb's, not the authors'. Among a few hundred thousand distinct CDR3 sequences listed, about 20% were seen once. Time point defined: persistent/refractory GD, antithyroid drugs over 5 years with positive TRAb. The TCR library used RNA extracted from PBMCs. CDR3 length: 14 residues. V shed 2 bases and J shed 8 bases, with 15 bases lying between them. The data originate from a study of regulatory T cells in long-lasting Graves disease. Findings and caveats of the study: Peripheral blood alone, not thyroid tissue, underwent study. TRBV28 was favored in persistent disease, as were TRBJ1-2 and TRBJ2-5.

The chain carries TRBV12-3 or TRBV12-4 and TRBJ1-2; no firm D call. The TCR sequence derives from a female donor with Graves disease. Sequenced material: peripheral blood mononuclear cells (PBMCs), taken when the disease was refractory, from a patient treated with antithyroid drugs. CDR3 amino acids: CASSLMEEVSGYTF. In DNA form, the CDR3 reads TGTGCCAGCAGTTTAATGGAGGAAGTGTCAGGCTACACCTTC.